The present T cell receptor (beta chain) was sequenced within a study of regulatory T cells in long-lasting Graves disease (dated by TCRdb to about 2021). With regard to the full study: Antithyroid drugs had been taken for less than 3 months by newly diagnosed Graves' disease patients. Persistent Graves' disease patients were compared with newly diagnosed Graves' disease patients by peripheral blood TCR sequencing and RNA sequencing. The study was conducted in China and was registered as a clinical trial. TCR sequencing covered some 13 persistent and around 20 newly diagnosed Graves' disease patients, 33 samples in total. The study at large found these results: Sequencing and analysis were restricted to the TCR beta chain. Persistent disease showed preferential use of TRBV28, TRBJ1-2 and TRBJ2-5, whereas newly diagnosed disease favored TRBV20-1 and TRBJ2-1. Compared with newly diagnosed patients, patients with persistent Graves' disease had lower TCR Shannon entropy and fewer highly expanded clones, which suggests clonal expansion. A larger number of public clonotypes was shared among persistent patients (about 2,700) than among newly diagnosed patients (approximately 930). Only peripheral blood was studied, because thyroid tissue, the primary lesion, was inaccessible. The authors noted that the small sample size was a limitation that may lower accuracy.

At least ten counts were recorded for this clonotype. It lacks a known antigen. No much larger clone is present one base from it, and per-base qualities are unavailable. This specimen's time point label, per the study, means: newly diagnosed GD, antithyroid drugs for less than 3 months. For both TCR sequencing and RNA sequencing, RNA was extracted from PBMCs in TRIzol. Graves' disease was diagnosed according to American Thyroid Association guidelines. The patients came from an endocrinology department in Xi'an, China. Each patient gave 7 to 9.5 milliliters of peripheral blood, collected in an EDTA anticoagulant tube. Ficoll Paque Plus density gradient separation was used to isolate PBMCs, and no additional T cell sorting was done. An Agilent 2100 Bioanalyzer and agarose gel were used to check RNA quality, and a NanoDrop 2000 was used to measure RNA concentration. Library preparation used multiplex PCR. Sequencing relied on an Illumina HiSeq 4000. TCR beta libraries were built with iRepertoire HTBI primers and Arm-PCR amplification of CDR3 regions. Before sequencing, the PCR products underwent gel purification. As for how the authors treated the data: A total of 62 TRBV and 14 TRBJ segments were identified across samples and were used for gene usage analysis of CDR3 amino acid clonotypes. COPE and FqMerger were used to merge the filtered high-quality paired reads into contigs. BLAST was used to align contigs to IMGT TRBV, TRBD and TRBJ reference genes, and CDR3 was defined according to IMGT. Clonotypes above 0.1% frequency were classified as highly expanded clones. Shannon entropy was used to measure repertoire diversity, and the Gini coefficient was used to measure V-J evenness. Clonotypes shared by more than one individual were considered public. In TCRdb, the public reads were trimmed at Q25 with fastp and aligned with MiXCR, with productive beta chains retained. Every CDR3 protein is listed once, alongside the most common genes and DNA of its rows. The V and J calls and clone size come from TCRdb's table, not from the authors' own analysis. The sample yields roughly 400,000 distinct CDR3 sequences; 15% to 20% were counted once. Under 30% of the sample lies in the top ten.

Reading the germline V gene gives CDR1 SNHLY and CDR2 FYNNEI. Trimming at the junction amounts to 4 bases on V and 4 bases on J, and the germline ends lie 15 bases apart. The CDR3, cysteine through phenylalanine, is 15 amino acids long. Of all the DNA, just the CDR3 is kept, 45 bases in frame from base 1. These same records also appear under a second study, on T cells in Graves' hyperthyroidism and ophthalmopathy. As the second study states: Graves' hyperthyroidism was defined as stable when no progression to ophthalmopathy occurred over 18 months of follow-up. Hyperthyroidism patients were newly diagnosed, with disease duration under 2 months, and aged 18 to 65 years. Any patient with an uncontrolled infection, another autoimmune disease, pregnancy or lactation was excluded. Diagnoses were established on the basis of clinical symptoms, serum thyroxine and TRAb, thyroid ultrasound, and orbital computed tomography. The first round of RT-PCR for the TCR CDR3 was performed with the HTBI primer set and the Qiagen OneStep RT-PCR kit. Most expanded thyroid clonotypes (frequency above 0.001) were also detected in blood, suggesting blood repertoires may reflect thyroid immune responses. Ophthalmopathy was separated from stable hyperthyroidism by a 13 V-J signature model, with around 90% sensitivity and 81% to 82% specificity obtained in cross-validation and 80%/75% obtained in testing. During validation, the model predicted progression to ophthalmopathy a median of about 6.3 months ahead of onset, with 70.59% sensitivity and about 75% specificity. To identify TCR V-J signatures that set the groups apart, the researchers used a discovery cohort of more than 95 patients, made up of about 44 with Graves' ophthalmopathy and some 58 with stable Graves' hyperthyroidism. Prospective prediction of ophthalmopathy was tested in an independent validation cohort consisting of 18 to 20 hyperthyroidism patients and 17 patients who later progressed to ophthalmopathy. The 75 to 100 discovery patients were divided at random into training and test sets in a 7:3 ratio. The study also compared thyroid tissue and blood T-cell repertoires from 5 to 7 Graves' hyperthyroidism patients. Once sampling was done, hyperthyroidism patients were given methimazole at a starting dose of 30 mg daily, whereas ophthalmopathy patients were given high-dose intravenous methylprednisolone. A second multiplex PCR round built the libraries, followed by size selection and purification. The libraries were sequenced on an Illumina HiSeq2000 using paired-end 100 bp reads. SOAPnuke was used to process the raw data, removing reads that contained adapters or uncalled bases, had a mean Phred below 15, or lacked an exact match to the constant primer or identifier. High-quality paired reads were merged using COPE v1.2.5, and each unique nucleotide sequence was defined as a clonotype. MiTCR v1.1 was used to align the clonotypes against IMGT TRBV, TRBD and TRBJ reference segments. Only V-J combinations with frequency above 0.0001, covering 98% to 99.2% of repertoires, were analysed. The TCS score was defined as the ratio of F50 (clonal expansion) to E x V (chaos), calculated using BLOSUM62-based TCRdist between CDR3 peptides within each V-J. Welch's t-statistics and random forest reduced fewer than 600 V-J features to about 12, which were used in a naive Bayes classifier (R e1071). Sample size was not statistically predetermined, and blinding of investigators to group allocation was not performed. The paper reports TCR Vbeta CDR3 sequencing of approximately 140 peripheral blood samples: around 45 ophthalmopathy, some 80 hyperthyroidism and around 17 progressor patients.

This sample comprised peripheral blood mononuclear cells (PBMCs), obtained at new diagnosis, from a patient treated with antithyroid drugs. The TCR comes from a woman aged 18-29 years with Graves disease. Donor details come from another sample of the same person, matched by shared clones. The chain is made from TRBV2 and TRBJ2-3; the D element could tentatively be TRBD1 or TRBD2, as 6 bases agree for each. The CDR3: CASSVEGGRSDTQYF. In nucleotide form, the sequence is TGTGCCAGCAGTGTTGAGGGGGGCAGGTCAGATACGCAGTATTTT. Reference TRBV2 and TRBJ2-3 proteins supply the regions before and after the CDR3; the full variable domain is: EPEVTQTPSHQVTQMGQEVILRCVPISNHLYFYWYRQILGQKVEFLVSFYNNEISEKSEIFDDQFSVERPDGSNFTLKIRSTKLEDSAMYFCASSVEGGRSDTQYFGPGTRLTVL.